The 8 T cell receptor beta chains reported below all come from one sample, sequenced in a study of shared clonotypes between healthy human individuals. This table comes from immunoSEQ multiplex PCR, and its TCRdb copy is limited to in-frame clones, with some not included. The sample consists of approximately 2,200,000 clones, about 93% of them appearing once. Naive-designated CD8 cells lacked CD45RO, were positively enriched for CCR7, and omitted terminally differentiated effector memory CD45RA+ cells. The sequencing input was naive CD8+ T cells from PBMCs. Every receptor here comes from a man younger than 30 in good health. Some clones in this sample may be carry-over from other donors' samples.

J is TRBJ1-2 and V is TRBV7-9; TRBD1 is a possible D gene (5 bases). The CDR3 is 14 residues long. Looked up from germline, CDR1 is SEHNR and CDR2 is FQNEAQ (reference sequence). V lost 1 base, J lost 3 bases, and 9 bases lay in between. CDR3 DNA: TGTGCCAGCAGCTTAGGGACACCTTACTATGGCTACACCTTC. Amino acid sequence: CASSLGTPYYGYTF.

Notes on this clone: The sample holds other DNA sequences that translate to the same CDR3. V gene TRBV27 combines with J gene TRBJ2-7, with D perhaps matching TRBD1 or TRBD2 (5 bases each). The CDR3 totals 14 residues. Per the germline V gene, CDR1 is MNHEY and CDR2 is SMNVEV (reference sequence). Trimming left V 1 base short and J 4 bases short, with 11 bases between. The CDR3 spells CASSLYGGAYEQYF. CDR3 in DNA: TGTGCCAGCAGTTTATATGGGGGTGCATACGAGCAGTACTTC.

This rearrangement joins TRBV4-1 to TRBJ1-5; 8 bases map to TRBD1. J gave up 4 bases and V 3 bases, and 8 bases lay outside the gene matches. This CDR3 comprises 16 residues. Germline lookup yields CDR1 MGHRA and CDR2 YSYEKL. CDR3 sequence (DNA): TGCGCCAGCAGCCAGAGCCCGGGACAGGAAAATCAGCCCCAGCATTTT. Protein product: CASSQSPGQENQPQHF.

The V call is TRBV11-2, the J call TRBJ2-7; D perhaps matches TRBD1 (5 bases). The CDR3 spans 14 residues. The germline V gene encodes CDR1 SGHAT and CDR2 FQNNGV. V shed 1 base and J shed 6 bases, with 13 bases lying between them. The CDR3 region has the DNA TGTGCCAGCAGCTTAGTTTGGCAGGGCAGCGAGCAGTACTTC. This encodes CASSLVWQGSEQYF.

V usage is TRBV14 and J usage is TRBJ2-2; possibly TRBD1 for D (5 bases). CDR3 length equals 16 residues. Deletions cut 2 bases from V and 4 bases from J, with 14 bases between. Germline CDR1 reads SGHDN; CDR2 reads FVKESK. Here the CDR3 reads CASSQRQSIGTGELFF. As DNA, the CDR3 is TGTGCCAGCAGCCAAAGACAGTCGATTGGCACCGGGGAGCTGTTTTTT.

The gene calls are TRBV6-5 and TRBJ1-2, with D perhaps matching TRBD1 (5 bases). The CDR3 is made up of 15 amino acids. Trimming shortened V by 4 bases and J by 5 bases, and 17 bases separated the two germline ends. From germline, CDR1 is MNHEY and CDR2 SVGAGI. The CDR3 reads CASSLLRGVGYGYTF. The CDR3, as DNA: TGTGCCAGCAGTTTACTCCGGGGGGTTGGGTATGGCTACACCTTC.

This clone was detected only once. The chain combines TRBV28 with TRBJ1-1; D is perhaps TRBD1 (6 bases). Germline-derived CDR1 and CDR2 are MDHEN and SYDVKM. The CDR3 has 16 amino acids. V shed 6 bases and J shed 1 base, with 18 bases lying between them. CDR3 sequence reads: CASSQTGSWWNTEAFF. The CDR3 DNA is TGTGCCAGCAGCCAAACAGGGTCTTGGTGGAACACTGAAGCTTTCTTT.

The gene calls are TRBV11-2 and TRBJ2-3; a possible D gene is TRBD1 (6 bases). Looked up from germline, CDR1 is SGHAT and CDR2 is FQNNGV. The CDR3 is made up of 15 amino acids. V lost 1 base and J lost 4, with 12 bases in between. The CDR3 loop is CASSLGDRQADTQYF. The DNA of the CDR3 is TGTGCCAGCAGCTTAGGCGACAGGCAGGCAGATACGCAGTATTTT.